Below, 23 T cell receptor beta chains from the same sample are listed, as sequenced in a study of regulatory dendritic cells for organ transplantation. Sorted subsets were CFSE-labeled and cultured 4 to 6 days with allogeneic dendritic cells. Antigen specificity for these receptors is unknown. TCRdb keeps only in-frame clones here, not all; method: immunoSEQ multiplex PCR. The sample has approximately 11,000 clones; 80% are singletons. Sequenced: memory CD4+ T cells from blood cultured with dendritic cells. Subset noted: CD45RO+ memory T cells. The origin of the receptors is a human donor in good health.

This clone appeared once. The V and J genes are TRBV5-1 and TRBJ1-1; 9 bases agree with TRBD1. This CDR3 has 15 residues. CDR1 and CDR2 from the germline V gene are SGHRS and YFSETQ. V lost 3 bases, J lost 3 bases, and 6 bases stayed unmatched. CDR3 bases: TGCGCCAGCAGCTCTGGACAGGGGCAAGACACTGAAGCTTTCTTT. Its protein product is CASSSGQGQDTEAFF.

The CDR3 DNA follows: TGCGCCAGCAGCCAAGATTCTCGACAGTCCCTCACAGATACGCAGTATTTT. This sequence encodes CASSQDSRQSLTDTQYF. This chain connects TRBV4-1 to TRBJ2-3, with D perhaps TRBD1 (5 bases). The CDR3 is 17 amino acids. Trimming took off 0 bases at V and 2 bases at J, with 15 bases between the two ends. Germline values: CDR1 MGHRA, CDR2 YSYEKL.

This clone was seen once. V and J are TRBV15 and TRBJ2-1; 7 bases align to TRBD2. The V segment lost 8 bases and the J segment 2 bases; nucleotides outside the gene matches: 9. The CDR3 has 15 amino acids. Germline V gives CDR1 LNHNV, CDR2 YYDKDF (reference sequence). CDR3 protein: CATGAGREPYNEQFF. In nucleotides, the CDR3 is TGTGCCACCGGAGCGGGGCGGGAGCCCTACAATGAGCAGTTCTTC.

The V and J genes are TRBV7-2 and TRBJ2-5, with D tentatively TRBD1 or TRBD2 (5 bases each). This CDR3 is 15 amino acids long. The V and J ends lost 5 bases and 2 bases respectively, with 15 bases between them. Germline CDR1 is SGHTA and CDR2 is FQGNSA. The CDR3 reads CASSPGPPLQETQYF. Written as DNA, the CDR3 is TGTGCCAGCAGCCCGGGACCGCCACTGCAAGAGACCCAGTACTTC. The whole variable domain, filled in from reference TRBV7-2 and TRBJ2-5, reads GAGVSQSPSNKVTEKGKDVELRCDPISGHTALYWYRQSLGQGLEFLIYFQGNSAPDKSGLPSDRFSAERTGGSVSTLTIQRTQQEDSAVYLCASSPGPPLQETQYFGPGTRLLVL.

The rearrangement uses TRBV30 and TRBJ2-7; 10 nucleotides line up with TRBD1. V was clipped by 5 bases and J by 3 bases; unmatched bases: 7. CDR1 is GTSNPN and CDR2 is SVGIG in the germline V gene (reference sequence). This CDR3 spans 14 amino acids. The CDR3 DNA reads TGTGCCTGGGCTACCGGGACAGGGGACTACGAGCAGTACTTC. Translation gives CAWATGTGDYEQYF.

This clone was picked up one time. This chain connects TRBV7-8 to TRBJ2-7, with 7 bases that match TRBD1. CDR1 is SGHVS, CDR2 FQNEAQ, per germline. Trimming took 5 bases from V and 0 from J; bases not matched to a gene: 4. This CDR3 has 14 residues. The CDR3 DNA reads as TGTGCCAGCAGCCCCTGGGACAGCTCCTACGAGCAGTACTTC. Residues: CASSPWDSSYEQYF.

The CDR3 DNA reads as TGTGCCAGCAGGCGGACAGGGGGCGCAGAAAAACTGTTTTTT. It codes for CASRRTGGAEKLFF. This chain links TRBV6-1 with TRBJ1-4, with TRBD1 matching 11 bases. The V and J ends lost 6 bases and 8 bases, in that order; junction bases with no gene match: 5. The germline CDR1 and CDR2 sequences are MNHNS and SASEGT. There are 14 residues in the CDR3.

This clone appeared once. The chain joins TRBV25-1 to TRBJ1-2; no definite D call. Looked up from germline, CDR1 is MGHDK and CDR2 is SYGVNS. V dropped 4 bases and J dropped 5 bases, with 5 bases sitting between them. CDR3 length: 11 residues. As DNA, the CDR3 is TGTGCCAGCAGTGTAGGGTATGGCTACACCTTC. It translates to CASSVGYGYTF.

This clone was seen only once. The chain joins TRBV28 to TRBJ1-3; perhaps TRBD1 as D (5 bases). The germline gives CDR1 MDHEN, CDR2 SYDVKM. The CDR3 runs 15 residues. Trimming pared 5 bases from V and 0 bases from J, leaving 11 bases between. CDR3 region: CASSPGRTSGNTIYF. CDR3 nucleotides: TGTGCCAGCAGTCCAGGGAGAACCTCTGGAAACACCATATATTTT.

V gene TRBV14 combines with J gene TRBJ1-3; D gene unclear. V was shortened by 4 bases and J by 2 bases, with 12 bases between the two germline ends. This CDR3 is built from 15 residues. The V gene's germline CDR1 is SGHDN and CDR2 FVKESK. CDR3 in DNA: TGTGCCAGCAGCCGTGAAACCTCCGCTGGAAACACCATATATTTT. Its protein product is CASSRETSAGNTIYF.

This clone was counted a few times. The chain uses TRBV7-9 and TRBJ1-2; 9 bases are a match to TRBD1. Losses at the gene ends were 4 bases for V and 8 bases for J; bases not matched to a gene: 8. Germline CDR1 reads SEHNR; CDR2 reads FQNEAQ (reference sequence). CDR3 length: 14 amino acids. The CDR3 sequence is CASSSTGGLVGYTF. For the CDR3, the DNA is TGTGCCAGCAGCTCGACAGGGGGTCTGGTGGGCTACACCTTC.

In DNA, the CDR3 is TGTGCCAGCAGTGAACTAGCGGGGGGGCAAGAGACCCAGTACTTC. It yields the protein CASSELAGGQETQYF. J is TRBJ2-5 and V is TRBV6-1; 12 nucleotides agree with TRBD2. CDR1 is MNHNS, CDR2 SASEGT, per germline. The length of the CDR3 is 15 residues. Trimming at V came to 2 bases and at J to 2 bases, leaving 0 bases not matched to a gene.

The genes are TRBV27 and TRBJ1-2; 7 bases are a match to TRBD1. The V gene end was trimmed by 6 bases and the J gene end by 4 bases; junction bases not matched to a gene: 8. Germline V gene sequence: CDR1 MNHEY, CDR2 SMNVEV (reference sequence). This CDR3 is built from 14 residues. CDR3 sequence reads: CASRTTGDGYGYTF. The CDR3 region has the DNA TGTGCCAGCAGGACCACAGGGGACGGCTATGGCTACACCTTC.

The CDR3 protein is CASSQVLSGGLTDTQYF. In DNA form, the CDR3 reads TGTGCCAGCAGCCAAGTCCTTAGCGGGGGCCTCACAGATACGCAGTATTTT. The chain couples TRBV4-2 to TRBJ2-3, with 9 bases fitting TRBD2. The CDR3 contains 17 residues. Per the germline V gene, CDR1 is LGHNA and CDR2 is YNFKEQ. The trim removed 1 base at V and 2 bases at J, leaving 7 bases unmatched.

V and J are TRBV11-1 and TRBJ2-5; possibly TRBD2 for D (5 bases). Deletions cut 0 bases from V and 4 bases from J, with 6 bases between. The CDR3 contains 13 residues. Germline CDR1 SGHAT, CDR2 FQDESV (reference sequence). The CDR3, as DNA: TGTGCCAGCAGCTTAGCAGGGAGAGAGACCCAGTACTTC. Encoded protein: CASSLAGRETQYF.

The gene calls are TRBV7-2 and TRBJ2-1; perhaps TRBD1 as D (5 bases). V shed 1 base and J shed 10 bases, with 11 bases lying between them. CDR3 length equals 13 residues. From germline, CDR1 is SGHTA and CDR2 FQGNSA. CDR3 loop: CASSLVGRTEQFF. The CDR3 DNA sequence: TGTGCCAGCAGCTTAGTGGGGCGGACAGAGCAGTTCTTC.

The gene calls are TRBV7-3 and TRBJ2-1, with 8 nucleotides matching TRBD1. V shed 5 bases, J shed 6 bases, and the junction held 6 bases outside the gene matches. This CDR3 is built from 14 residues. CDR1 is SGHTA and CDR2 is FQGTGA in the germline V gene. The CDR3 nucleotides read TGTGCCAGCAGCCAAGGACAGGGTACCAATGAGCAGTTCTTC. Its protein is CASSQGQGTNEQFF. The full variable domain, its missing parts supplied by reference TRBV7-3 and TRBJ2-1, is GAGVSQTPSNKVTEKGKYVELRCDPISGHTALYWYRQSLGQGPEFLIYFQGTGAADDSGLPNDRFFAVRPEGSVSTLKIQRTERGDSAVYLCASSQGQGTNEQFFGPGTRLTVL.

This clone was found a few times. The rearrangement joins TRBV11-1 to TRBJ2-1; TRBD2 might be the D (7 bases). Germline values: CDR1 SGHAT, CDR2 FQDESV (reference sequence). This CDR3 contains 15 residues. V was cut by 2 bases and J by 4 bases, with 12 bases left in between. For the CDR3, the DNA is TGTGCCAGCAGCTTATTACGGGGGGCATACAATGAGCAGTTCTTC. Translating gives CASSLLRGAYNEQFF.

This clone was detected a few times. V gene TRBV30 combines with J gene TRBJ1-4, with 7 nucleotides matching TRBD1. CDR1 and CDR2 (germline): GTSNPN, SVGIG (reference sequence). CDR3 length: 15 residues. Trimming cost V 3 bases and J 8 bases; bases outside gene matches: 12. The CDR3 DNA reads TGTGCCTGGAGCCTGCCGACAGGGTCTTCGGAAAAACTGTTTTTT. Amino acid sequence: CAWSLPTGSSEKLFF. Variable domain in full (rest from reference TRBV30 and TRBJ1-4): SQTIHQWPATLVQPVGSPLSLECTVEGTSNPNLYWYRQAAGRGLQLLFYSVGIGQISSEVPQNLSASRPQDRQFILSSKKLLLSDSGFYLCAWSLPTGSSEKLFFGSGTQLSVL.

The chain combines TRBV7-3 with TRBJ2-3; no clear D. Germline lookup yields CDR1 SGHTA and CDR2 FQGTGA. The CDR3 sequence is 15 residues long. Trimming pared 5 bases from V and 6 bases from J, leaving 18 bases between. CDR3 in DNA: TGTGCCAGCAGCCCTTGGGCCAACCAATATGATACGCAGTATTTT. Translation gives CASSPWANQYDTQYF.

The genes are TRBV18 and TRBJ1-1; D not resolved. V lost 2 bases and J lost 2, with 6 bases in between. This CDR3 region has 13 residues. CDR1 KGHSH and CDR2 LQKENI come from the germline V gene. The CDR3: CASSPLGNTEAFF. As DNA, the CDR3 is TGTGCCAGCTCACCATTGGGTAACACTGAAGCTTTCTTT.

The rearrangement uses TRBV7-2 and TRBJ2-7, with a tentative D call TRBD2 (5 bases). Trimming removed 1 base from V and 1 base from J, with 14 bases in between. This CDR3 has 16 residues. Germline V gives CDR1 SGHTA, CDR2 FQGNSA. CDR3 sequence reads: CASSLDVGTGSYEQYF. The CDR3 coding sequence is TGTGCCAGCAGCTTAGACGTCGGCACGGGATCCTACGAGCAGTACTTC. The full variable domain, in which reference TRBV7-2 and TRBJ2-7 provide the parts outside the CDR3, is GAGVSQSPSNKVTEKGKDVELRCDPISGHTALYWYRQSLGQGLEFLIYFQGNSAPDKSGLPSDRFSAERTGGSVSTLTIQRTQQEDSAVYLCASSLDVGTGSYEQYFGPGTRLTVT.

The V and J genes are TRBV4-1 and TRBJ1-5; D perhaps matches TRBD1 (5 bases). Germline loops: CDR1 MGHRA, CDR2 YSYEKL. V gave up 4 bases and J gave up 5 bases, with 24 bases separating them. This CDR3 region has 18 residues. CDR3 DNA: TGCGCCAGCAGCCGCAGAATCGAGGGAGTTGGGACCCATCAGCCCCAGCATTTT. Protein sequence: CASSRRIEGVGTHQPQHF.